Below, 17 T cell receptor beta chains from the same sample are listed, as sequenced in a study of cytomegalovirus exposure and HLA in healthy donors. Both 60 Vbeta primers and 13 Jbeta primers went into the PCR. Clones were read by immunoSEQ multiplex PCR, and TCRdb kept only the in-frame ones, dropping some. The table has 50,000 to 55,000 clones, roughly 50% seen once. Sequencing input: PBMCs. The receptors stem from a human donor in good health.

V is TRBV10-1 and J is TRBJ2-2, with 8 bases identical to TRBD2. J was trimmed by 6 bases and V by 8 bases; bases with no gene match: 5. CDR3 length: 13 residues. CDR1 WNHNN and CDR2 SYGVQD come from the germline V gene (reference sequence). CDR3 nucleotides: TGCGCCAGCCAACGGGGGGGCCCCGGGGAGCTGTTTTTT. It is translated as CASQRGGPGELFF.

J is TRBJ1-5 and V is TRBV6-5, with 7 nucleotides matching TRBD1. The V gene end was trimmed by 6 bases and the J gene end by 2 bases; junction bases not matched to a gene: 4. The CDR3 has 14 residues. Germline-derived CDR1 and CDR2 are MNHEY and SVGAGI. The CDR3 bases are TGTGCCAGCAGACATACAGGGGGCAATCAGCCCCAGCATTTT. It codes for CASRHTGGNQPQHF.

This clone was detected only once. V gene TRBV19 combines with J gene TRBJ1-2; D not resolved. Germline V gene sequence: CDR1 LNHDA, CDR2 SQIVND (reference sequence). Trimming pared 8 bases from V and 5 bases from J, leaving 15 bases between. CDR3 length: 13 amino acids. The CDR3, as DNA: TGTGCCAGTCAGACACCCGAACGGTATGGCTACACCTTC. Amino acids: CASQTPERYGYTF.

The CDR3 loop is CASSAGQGTAANEKLFF. CDR3 sequence (DNA): TGTGCCAGCAGCGCCGGACAGGGAACGGCAGCTAATGAAAAACTGTTTTTT. The chain recombines TRBV13 with TRBJ1-4; 8 bases fit TRBD1. With 5 bases clipped from V and 3 bases from J, the junction kept 11 bases outside the gene matches. Germline assignment: CDR1 PRHDT and CDR2 FYEKMQ (reference sequence). CDR3 size: 17 residues.

This chain joins TRBV27 and TRBJ1-4, with D perhaps matching TRBD1 (6 bases). Germline CDR1 is MNHEY and CDR2 is SMNVEV (reference sequence). This CDR3 region has 13 residues. V lost 2 bases, J lost 9 bases, and 10 bases lay in between. This CDR3 reads CASSLGRDKKLFF. DNA for the CDR3: TGTGCCAGCAGTTTAGGCCGGGACAAAAAACTGTTTTTT.

This chain uses TRBV23-1 with TRBJ1-1, with D maybe TRBD1 (6 bases). TRBV23-1 has ORF status, its function being uncertain. This CDR3 comprises 13 residues. V shed 8 bases and J shed 6 bases, with 16 bases lying between them. This CDR3 is CASSWTVRPEAFF. The CDR3 bases are TGCGCCAGCTCCTGGACAGTACGGCCTGAAGCTTTCTTT.

This clone was seen a few times. This chain connects TRBV4-1 to TRBJ2-1, with 7 nucleotides matching TRBD1. CDR3 length equals 16 residues. The trim removed 3 bases at V and 1 base at J, leaving 6 bases unmatched. Looked up from germline, CDR1 is MGHRA and CDR2 is YSYEKL. The CDR3 coding sequence is TGCGCCAGCAGCCAGGCCGGGACAGTATCCTACAATGAGCAGTTCTTC. Its protein product is CASSQAGTVSYNEQFF.

The J gene is TRBJ1-2, the V gene TRBV7-2; 8 nucleotides align to TRBD1. The CDR3 contains 13 residues. Per the germline V gene, CDR1 is SGHTA and CDR2 is FQGNSA. The junction had 1 base not matched to a gene; V was cut back by 5 bases and J by 2 bases. The CDR3 is CASSRTGNYGYTF. The CDR3 nucleotides read TGTGCCAGCAGCAGGACAGGGAACTATGGCTACACCTTC.

In this sample, this clone turned up a few times. The chain recombines TRBV7-9 with TRBJ2-5; 7 bases agree with TRBD2. CDR1 is SEHNR and CDR2 is FQNEAQ in the germline V gene (reference sequence). V dropped 2 bases and J dropped 2; count of bases not matched to a gene: 5. The CDR3 runs to 15 residues. Here the CDR3 reads CASSLSWGGQETQYF. In DNA form, the CDR3 reads TGTGCCAGCAGCTTAAGTTGGGGGGGGCAAGAGACCCAGTACTTC. The full variable domain, with the rest looked up from reference TRBV7-9 and TRBJ2-5, is DTGVSQNPRHKITKRGQNVTFRCDPISEHNRLYWYRQTLGQGPEFLTYFQNEAQLEKSRLLSDRFSAERPKGSFSTLEIQRTEQGDSAMYLCASSLSWGGQETQYFGPGTRLLVL.

The chain recombines TRBV19 with TRBJ2-1, with TRBD2 identical over 14 bases. CDR3 size: 16 residues. V was clipped by 6 bases and J by 6 bases; unmatched bases: 7. Germline CDR1 is LNHDA and CDR2 is SQIVND (reference sequence). The CDR3 is CASRRRGLAGVNEQFF. CDR3 nucleotides: TGTGCCAGTAGGCGCAGGGGACTAGCGGGGGTCAATGAGCAGTTCTTC.

The chain uses TRBV7-2 and TRBJ1-1, with TRBD1 matching over 8 bases. The germline CDR1 and CDR2 sequences are SGHTA and FQGNSA. The length of the CDR3 is 15 residues. V lost 4 bases, J lost 11 bases, and 15 bases stayed unmatched. CDR3 sequence reads: CASSSPGGQGAGAFF. Here the CDR3 DNA reads TGTGCCAGCAGCTCCCCCGGTGGGCAGGGGGCGGGTGCTTTCTTT.

Points on this clone: Relative to the germline gene, one junction end is altered; a read error may explain this. This sequence joins TRBV7-9 and TRBJ1-4; 7 positions match TRBD1. Germline CDR1 SEHNR, CDR2 FQNEAQ (reference sequence). The CDR3 is made up of 14 amino acids. CDR3 sequence: CSSSPDRSGPELFF. In nucleotides, the CDR3 is TGTTCCAGCAGCCCGGACAGGTCGGGCCCAGAACTGTTTTTT.

The chain employs TRBV27 and TRBJ1-2; tentatively, D is TRBD1 (5 bases). Per the germline V gene, CDR1 is MNHEY and CDR2 is SMNVEV (reference sequence). V lost 4 bases to trimming and J lost 2 bases, with 14 bases between them. The CDR3 is 15 residues long. The CDR3, as DNA: TGTGCCAGCAGTTCAGCCGCGTCAGGGAACTATGGCTACACCTTC. It translates to CASSSAASGNYGYTF.

This clone was seen a few times. The chain recombines TRBV9 with TRBJ1-6, with TRBD1 matching 11 bases. Trimming removed 4 bases from V and 8 bases from J; junction bases left unmatched: 8. Germline values: CDR1 SGDLS, CDR2 YYNGEE. CDR3 length equals 16 residues. The CDR3 sequence is CASSIGTGGMDSPLHF. The CDR3 bases are TGTGCCAGCAGCATCGGGACAGGGGGTATGGATTCACCCCTCCACTTT.

V and J are TRBV7-9 and TRBJ1-2, with 10 positions matching TRBD1. This CDR3 comprises 14 residues. Germline V CDR1 and CDR2: SEHNR, FQNEAQ (reference sequence). V shed 1 base, J shed 9 bases, and the junction held 5 bases outside the gene matches. CDR3 DNA: TGTGCCAGCAGCTTAGTTGGACAGGGGGTTCGCTACACCTTC. Amino acids: CASSLVGQGVRYTF.

The V call is TRBV5-1, the J call TRBJ1-1; no firm D call. This CDR3 contains 15 residues. V was shortened by 4 bases and J by 1 base, with 14 bases between the two germline ends. In germline, CDR1 is SGHRS, CDR2 YFSETQ. CDR3 bases: TGCGCCAGCAGCCCATCCGGGGAGAGGAACACTGAAGCTTTCTTT. As protein: CASSPSGERNTEAFF.

J is TRBJ2-5 and V is TRBV14; unclear D gene. The DNA end is more similar to TRBJ2-7, so the J call may be wrong. This CDR3 spans 14 amino acids. Germline CDR1 SGHDN, CDR2 FVKESK. CDR3 residues: CASSQDYSSYEQYF. CDR3 in DNA: TGTGCCAGCAGCCAGGATTATAGCTCCTACGAGCAGTACTTC.